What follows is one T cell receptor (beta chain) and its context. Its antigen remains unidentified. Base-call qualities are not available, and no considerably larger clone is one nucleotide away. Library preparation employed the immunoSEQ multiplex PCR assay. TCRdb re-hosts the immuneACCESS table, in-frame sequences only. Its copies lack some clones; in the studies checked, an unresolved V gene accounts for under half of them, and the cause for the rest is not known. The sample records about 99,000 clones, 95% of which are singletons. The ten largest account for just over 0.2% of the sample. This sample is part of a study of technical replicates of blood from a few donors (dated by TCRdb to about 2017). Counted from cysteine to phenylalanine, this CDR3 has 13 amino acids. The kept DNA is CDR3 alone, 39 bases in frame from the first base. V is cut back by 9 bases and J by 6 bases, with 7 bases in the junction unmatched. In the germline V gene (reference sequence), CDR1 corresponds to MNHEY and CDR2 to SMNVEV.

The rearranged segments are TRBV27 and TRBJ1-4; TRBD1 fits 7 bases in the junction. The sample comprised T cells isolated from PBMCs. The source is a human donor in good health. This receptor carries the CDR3 CASRQGVDEKLFF. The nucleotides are TGTGCCAGTCGACAGGGTGTGGATGAAAAACTGTTTTTT.